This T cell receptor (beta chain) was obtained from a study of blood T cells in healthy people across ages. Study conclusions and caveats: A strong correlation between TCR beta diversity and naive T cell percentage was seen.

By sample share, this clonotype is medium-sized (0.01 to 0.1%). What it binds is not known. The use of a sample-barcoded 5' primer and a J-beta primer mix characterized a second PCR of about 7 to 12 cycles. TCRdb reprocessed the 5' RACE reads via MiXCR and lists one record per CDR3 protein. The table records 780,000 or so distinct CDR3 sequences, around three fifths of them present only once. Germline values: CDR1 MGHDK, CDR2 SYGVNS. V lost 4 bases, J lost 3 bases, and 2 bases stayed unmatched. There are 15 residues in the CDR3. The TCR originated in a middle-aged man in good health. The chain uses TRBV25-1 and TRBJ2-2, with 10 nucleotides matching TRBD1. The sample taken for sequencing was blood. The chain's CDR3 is CASSVGTGDTGELFF. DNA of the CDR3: TGTGCCAGCAGTGTGGGGACAGGGGACACCGGGGAGCTGTTTTTT.